This entry concerns a single T cell receptor beta chain. Sequencing was performed with immunoSEQ multiplex PCR; in TCRdb, only in-frame clones are kept and a portion is missing. The table records 2 million to 2.5 million clones, more than 90% of them present only once. The data belong to a study of shared clonotypes between healthy human individuals. This TCR came from a young man in good health. Sequencing was performed on naive CD4+ T cells sorted from blood. Subset in this sample: CD45RA+ positively selected.

The CDR3 protein is CSVDLGQGSPLHF. CDR3 bases: TGCAGCGTTGACCTGGGGCAGGGTTCACCCCTCCACTTT. The chain links TRBV29-1 to TRBJ1-6, with D maybe TRBD1 (5 bases). CDR3 size: 13 residues. Germline V lookup: CDR1 SQVTM, CDR2 ANQGSEA. The V end lost 3 bases, the J end lost 9 bases, and 12 bases lay between the germline ends.